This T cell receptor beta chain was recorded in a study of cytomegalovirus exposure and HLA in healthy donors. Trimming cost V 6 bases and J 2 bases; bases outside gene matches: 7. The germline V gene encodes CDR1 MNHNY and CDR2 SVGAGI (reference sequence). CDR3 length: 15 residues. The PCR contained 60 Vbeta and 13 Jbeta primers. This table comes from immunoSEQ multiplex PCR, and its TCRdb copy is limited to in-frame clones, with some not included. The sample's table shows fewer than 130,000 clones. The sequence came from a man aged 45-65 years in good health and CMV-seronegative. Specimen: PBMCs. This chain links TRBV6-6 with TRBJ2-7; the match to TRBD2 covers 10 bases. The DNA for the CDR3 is TGTGCCAGCAGAGACACTAGCGGGGTCCCCTACGAGCAGTACTTC. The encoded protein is CASRDTSGVPYEQYF.